The 21 T cell receptor beta chains below come from one sample, sequenced in a study of shared clonotypes between healthy human individuals. TCRdb's copy holds only in-frame clones and misses some; the assay was immunoSEQ multiplex PCR. Of under 350,000 clones listed, 87% are singletons. The sample was memory CD8+ T cells sorted from blood. The subset: CD45RO+ cells pooled with CCR7-negative TemRA cells. These receptors all stem from a man aged 18 to 30 in good health.

The rearrangement joins TRBV10-2 to TRBJ2-1; 10 bases align to TRBD2. The CDR3 loop spans 15 amino acids. CDR1 and CDR2 from the germline V gene are WSHSY and SAAADI. Losses at the gene ends were 2 bases for V and 8 bases for J; bases not matched to a gene: 6. The CDR3 nucleotides are TGCGCCAGCAGTGAGACTAGCGGGGAAATTGATGAGCAGTTCTTC. It translates to CASSETSGEIDEQFF.

The chain combines TRBV10-2 with TRBJ2-1; TRBD1 is a possible D gene (6 bases). CDR1 is WSHSY, CDR2 SAAADI, per germline. The CDR3 sequence is 15 residues long. Trimming pared 6 bases from V and 6 bases from J, leaving 18 bases between. The CDR3 region has the DNA TGCGCCAGCAGACCCGGGACATCCGTCGCCAATGAGCAGTTCTTC. Its translation is CASRPGTSVANEQFF.

The gene calls are TRBV6-5 and TRBJ2-1; 12 bases match TRBD2. V gave up 6 bases and J gave up 5 bases; unmatched junction bases: 2. Germline CDR1 and CDR2: MNHEY and SVGAGI. This CDR3 has 14 amino acids. CDR3 protein: CASSLAGGNNEQFF. As DNA, the CDR3 is TGTGCCAGCAGCCTAGCGGGGGGGAACAATGAGCAGTTCTTC.

The chain is built from TRBV7-4 and TRBJ1-2; D gene uncertain. CDR1 is SGHVT and CDR2 is SQSDAQ in the germline V gene. This CDR3 has 13 residues. V was trimmed by 5 bases and J by 7 bases, leaving 14 bases between them. CDR3 coding DNA: TGTGCCAGCAGCGGCGGCGGTTCGATTGGCTACACCTTC. Translation: CASSGGGSIGYTF.

The table lists this clone with a count of one. V and J are TRBV18 and TRBJ2-1, with 9 nucleotides matching TRBD2. The CDR3 has 15 residues. Germline lookup yields CDR1 KGHSH and CDR2 LQKENI. V shed 0 bases and J 4 bases; nucleotides not matched to a gene: 1. The CDR3 here is CASSPPTSGYNEQFF. In DNA form, the CDR3 reads TGTGCCAGCTCACCACCGACTAGCGGATACAATGAGCAGTTCTTC.

The chain employs TRBV27 and TRBJ2-2; no firm D call. Germline V gene sequence: CDR1 MNHEY, CDR2 SMNVEV (reference sequence). The CDR3 covers 12 residues. V was clipped by 3 bases and J by 6 bases, with 5 bases between them. The CDR3 region is CASSFMSGELFF. The CDR3 nucleotides are TGTGCCAGCAGTTTTATGTCCGGGGAGCTGTTTTTT.

The rearrangement joins TRBV13 to TRBJ2-7; TRBD2 agrees at 10 bases. Germline CDR1 is PRHDT and CDR2 is FYEKMQ (reference sequence). The CDR3 is 15 amino acids. V lost 8 bases to trimming and J lost 3 bases; unmatched junction nucleotides: 10. The CDR3 here is CASAIGLAEIYEQYF. In DNA, the CDR3 is TGTGCCAGCGCAATCGGACTAGCGGAAATCTACGAGCAGTACTTC. Based on the CDR3 plus reference TRBV13 and TRBJ2-7, the full variable domain is AAGVIQSPRHLIKEKRETATLKCYPIPRHDTVYWYQQGPGQDPQFLISFYEKMQSDKGSIPDRFSAQQFSDYHSELNMSSLELGDSALYFCASAIGLAEIYEQYFGPGTRLTVT.

V gene TRBV10-1 combines with J gene TRBJ2-7; TRBD1 might be the D (6 bases). This CDR3 contains 12 residues. Per germline, CDR1 WNHNN and CDR2 SYGVQD (reference sequence). Trimming left V 3 bases short and J 4 bases short, with 7 bases between. CDR3 loop: CASSDTGYEQYF. CDR3 DNA: TGCGCCAGCAGTGACACAGGGTACGAGCAGTACTTC.

This chain links TRBV2 with TRBJ1-1, with a weak D call TRBD1 (6 bases). Germline CDR1 and CDR2: SNHLY and FYNNEI. The CDR3 has 15 amino acids. Trimming left V 9 bases short and J 0 bases short, with 17 bases between. The CDR3 region has the DNA TGTGCCAGTTCTCAGGGGAGGGGGGTGAACACTGAAGCTTTCTTT. This sequence encodes CASSQGRGVNTEAFF. Full variable domain (missing parts from reference TRBV2 and TRBJ1-1): EPEVTQTPSHQVTQMGQEVILRCVPISNHLYFYWYRQILGQKVEFLVSFYNNEISEKSEIFDDQFSVERPDGSNFTLKIRSTKLEDSAMYFCASSQGRGVNTEAFFGQGTRLTVV.

The chain is built from TRBV10-2 and TRBJ2-7, with D hard to call. CDR3 length: 12 residues. CDR1 is WSHSY and CDR2 is SAAADI in the germline V gene. Trimming took 3 bases from V and 5 from J, leaving 8 bases between them. The CDR3 loop reads CASSDPANEQYF. The CDR3 DNA is TGCGCCAGCAGTGACCCGGCTAACGAGCAGTACTTC.

In this sample, this clone turned up once. This sequence joins TRBV5-4 and TRBJ2-7; 7 nucleotides line up with TRBD1. After removal of 10 bases from V and 0 bases from J, the junction contained 1 base not matched to a gene. This CDR3 has 11 amino acids. CDR1 is SGHNT and CDR2 is YYREEE in the germline V gene (reference sequence). CDR3 in amino acids: CAWTGSYEQYF. The CDR3 coding sequence is TGTGCCTGGACAGGCTCCTACGAGCAGTACTTC.

The chain couples TRBV2 to TRBJ2-3; D is possibly TRBD1 (5 bases). Germline V lookup: CDR1 SNHLY, CDR2 FYNNEI. Trimming removed 8 bases from V and 0 bases from J, with 15 bases in between. The CDR3 consists of 15 residues. The CDR3 nucleotides are TGTGCCAGCGAGACCAGGGTACATAGCACAGATACGCAGTATTTT. Protein product: CASETRVHSTDTQYF.

This chain joins TRBV10-1 and TRBJ2-3, with D uncertain. The V gene lost 8 bases and the J gene lost 2 bases, with 8 bases spanning the gap. CDR1 and CDR2 from the germline V gene are WNHNN and SYGVQD (reference sequence). This CDR3 is built from 12 residues. The CDR3 loop reads CASGPNTDTQYF. The CDR3, as DNA: TGCGCCAGCGGCCCTAACACAGATACGCAGTATTTT.

CDR3 in amino acids: CASSQADRAPGVYGYTF. CDR3 bases: TGCGCCAGCAGCCAGGCAGACAGGGCACCAGGAGTCTATGGCTACACCTTC. The chain combines TRBV4-3 with TRBJ1-2, with 7 bases matching TRBD1. With 3 bases clipped from V and 4 bases from J, the junction kept 14 bases outside the gene matches. This CDR3 is built from 17 residues. The germline V gene encodes CDR1 LGHNA and CDR2 YSLEER.

The rearrangement uses TRBV10-1 and TRBJ2-3, with a possible D match to TRBD2 (6 bases). The CDR3 is made up of 16 amino acids. CDR1 and CDR2 from the germline V gene are WNHNN and SYGVQD (reference sequence). V gave up 4 bases and J gave up 0 bases, with 14 bases separating them. The CDR3 nucleotides read TGCGCCAGCAGTGGGATTCTAGCGACTAGCACAGATACGCAGTATTTT. This translates into CASSGILATSTDTQYF.

The chain recombines TRBV4-3 with TRBJ2-7; 12 bases are shared with TRBD1. Germline trimming cut 0 bases from V and 2 bases from J; bases unmatched to any gene: 14. CDR1 is LGHNA, CDR2 YSLEER, per germline. This CDR3 contains 20 residues. This chain's CDR3 is CASSQDTGTGGFGPTYEQYF. DNA for the CDR3: TGCGCCAGCAGCCAAGATACGGGGACAGGGGGCTTCGGACCCACCTACGAGCAGTACTTC.

The chain recombines TRBV2 with TRBJ2-4; TRBD1 aligns across 7 bases. Germline lookup yields CDR1 SNHLY and CDR2 FYNNEI. Trimming removed 6 bases from V and 2 bases from J; junction bases left unmatched: 4. The CDR3 sequence is 14 residues long. The CDR3 loop reads CASRPGGSKNIQYF. The CDR3 DNA follows: TGTGCCAGCAGACCAGGGGGTTCCAAAAACATTCAGTACTTC.

This chain joins TRBV9 and TRBJ2-2; 8 bases fit TRBD2. The CDR3 consists of 18 residues. V shed 0 bases, J shed 3 bases, and the junction held 10 bases outside the gene matches. Germline V lookup: CDR1 SGDLS, CDR2 YYNGEE. CDR3: CASSVVVRAGVDTGELFF. CDR3 sequence (DNA): TGTGCCAGCAGCGTAGTAGTTCGAGCGGGGGTGGACACCGGGGAGCTGTTTTTT.

About this clone itself: The same CDR3 is also encoded by other DNA sequences in this sample. The J gene is TRBJ1-2, the V gene TRBV5-4; 7 bases line up with TRBD1. Germline V gene sequence: CDR1 SGHNT, CDR2 YYREEE (reference sequence). CDR3 length equals 15 residues. Trimming cost V 0 bases and J 2 bases; bases outside gene matches: 4. As DNA, the CDR3 is TGTGCCAGCAGCTTGGGACAGGGCGGGAACTATGGCTACACCTTC. It specifies CASSLGQGGNYGYTF.

The genes are TRBV2 and TRBJ2-3, with a tentative D call TRBD2 (6 bases). This CDR3 spans 14 amino acids. Deletions cut 9 bases from V and 2 bases from J, with 15 bases between. The germline gives CDR1 SNHLY, CDR2 FYNNEI. The DNA of the CDR3 is TGTGCCAGAACTCAGCGGGTACCCACAGATACGCAGTATTTT. Translation: CARTQRVPTDTQYF.

The J gene is TRBJ2-7, the V gene TRBV14; 10 bases map to TRBD2. V shed 0 bases and J 4 bases; nucleotides not matched to a gene: 0. Germline-derived CDR1 and CDR2 are SGHDN and FVKESK. The CDR3 has 14 amino acids. This CDR3 reads CASSQEGLAYEQYF. CDR3 nucleotide sequence: TGTGCCAGCAGCCAAGAGGGACTAGCGTACGAGCAGTACTTC. The variable domain in full, completed from reference TRBV14 and TRBJ2-7, reads EAGVTQFPSHSVIEKGQTVTLRCDPISGHDNLYWYRRVMGKEIKFLLHFVKESKQDESGMPNNRFLAERTGGTYSTLKVQPAELEDSGVYFCASSQEGLAYEQYFGPGTRLTVT.